The 5 T cell receptor beta chains in this list originate from one sample, sequenced in a study of T-cell memory formation after mild COVID-19. From the 5' RACE reads, TCRdb called clonotypes with MiXCR, one entry per CDR3 protein. The data show roughly 340,000 distinct CDR3 sequences, 20% seen once. The sequenced material came from PBMCs or a T cell subset sorted from them (not recorded which). The receptors were gathered from a man younger than 35 who had mild COVID-19 (a few samples of this study predate the infection). Cell type and time point are not known.

This clonotype was picked up a small number of times. The chain uses TRBV3-1 and TRBJ1-5; D not resolved. CDR3 size: 13 residues. V lost 1 base and J lost 10, with 11 bases in between. The V gene's germline CDR1 is LGHDT and CDR2 YNNKEL (reference sequence). CDR3 bases: TGTGCCAGCAGCCAAGGGACCTTCGGACCCCAGCATTTT. Its protein is CASSQGTFGPQHF.

The chain employs TRBV4-3 and TRBJ2-1; no firm D call. Germline-derived CDR1 and CDR2 are LGHNA and YSLEER. Trimming cost V 1 base and J 8 bases, with 9 bases left between them. The CDR3 length is 13 residues. The CDR3 nucleotides read TGCGCCAGCAGCCAAGCCAGGTGGGATGAGCAGTTCTTC. Protein product: CASSQARWDEQFF.

The CDR3 loop is CASRRDRNTGELFF. CDR3 DNA sequence: TGTGCCAGCAGACGGGACCGCAACACCGGGGAGCTGTTTTTT. The V and J genes are TRBV7-3 and TRBJ2-2; TRBD1 or TRBD2 may be the D gene (5 bases each). V was clipped by 6 bases and J by 2 bases, with 10 bases between them. The length of the CDR3 is 14 residues. Per the germline V gene, CDR1 is SGHTA and CDR2 is FQGTGA. Complete variable domain (other parts from reference TRBV7-3 and TRBJ2-2): GAGVSQTPSNKVTEKGKYVELRCDPISGHTALYWYRQSLGQGPEFLIYFQGTGAADDSGLPNDRFFAVRPEGSVSTLKIQRTERGDSAVYLCASRRDRNTGELFFGEGSRLTVL.

V gene TRBV11-3 combines with J gene TRBJ2-1, with TRBD1 matching over 10 bases. The CDR3 length is 16 residues. Per the germline V gene, CDR1 is SGHNT and CDR2 is YENEEA. Trimming cost V 4 bases and J 0 bases; bases outside gene matches: 3. The CDR3 nucleotides read TGTGCCAGCAGCTCCAGGACAGGGGGCTCCTACAATGAGCAGTTCTTC. Its translation: CASSSRTGGSYNEQFF.

The V and J genes are TRBV9 and TRBJ1-2; no definite D call. Germline V gives CDR1 SGDLS, CDR2 YYNGEE. The germline V and J ends were trimmed by 10 bases and 4 bases, with 20 bases remaining between them. The CDR3 has 14 amino acids. CDR3 sequence (DNA): TGTGCCGGCCCGGGGAGGGAAAAGATCTATGGCTACACCTTC. Protein sequence: CAGPGREKIYGYTF.